Listed below are T cell receptor beta chains from one sample, sequenced in a study of shared clonotypes between healthy human individuals. TCRdb's table, derived via immunoSEQ multiplex PCR, lists solely in-frame clones and lacks some. The sample holds more than 400,000 clones; 90% to 97% are singletons and the top ten take 0.064%. Source material: naive CD4+ T cells sorted from blood. Source of these receptors: a woman aged 30 to 39 in good health. Each CDR3 is given with its conserved first and last residue. D genes are given only for firm matches. Not every row has a clone size; where given, it reads once, few, many or a size class.

D gene: TRBD1
J gene: TRBJ1-5
clone size: -
V gene: TRBV10-3
CDR3 protein: CAVRGAGGHQPQHF
CDR3 DNA: TGTGCCGTCCGCGGGGCAGGGGGTCATCAGCCCCAGCATTTT

D gene: -
J gene: TRBJ2-4
clone size: -
V gene: TRBV15
CDR3 protein: CATSRDGTLAKNIQYF
CDR3 DNA: TGTGCCACCAGCAGAGATGGCACCCTAGCCAAAAACATTCAGTACTTC

D gene: -
J gene: TRBJ2-7
clone size: -
V gene: TRBV10-3
CDR3 protein: CAISDSYEQYF
CDR3 DNA: TGTGCCATCAGTGACTCCTACGAGCAGTACTTC

D gene: -
J gene: TRBJ2-7
clone size: -
V gene: TRBV28
CDR3 protein: CASSPPAASSYEQYF
CDR3 DNA: TGTGCCAGCAGTCCCCCAGCGGCTAGCTCCTACGAGCAGTACTTC

D gene: -
J gene: TRBJ1-3
clone size: -
V gene: TRBV9
CDR3 protein: CASSPLFGNTIYF
CDR3 DNA: TGTGCCAGCAGCCCTCTGTTTGGAAACACCATATATTTT

D gene: -
J gene: TRBJ1-5
clone size: -
V gene: TRBV19
CDR3 protein: CASSAGGGQPQHF
CDR3 DNA: TGTGCCAGTAGTGCCGGGGGGGGGCAGCCCCAGCATTTT

D gene: TRBD2
J gene: TRBJ2-1
clone size: -
V gene: TRBV15
CDR3 protein: CATSGEGLAKGNEQFF
CDR3 DNA: TGTGCCACCAGCGGGGAGGGACTAGCAAAGGGGAATGAGCAGTTCTTC

D gene: TRBD2
J gene: TRBJ2-7
clone size: -
V gene: TRBV28
CDR3 protein: CASSLLHGRKQYF
CDR3 DNA: TGTGCCAGCAGTTTATTACACGGGAGGAAGCAGTACTTC

D gene: -
J gene: TRBJ2-7
clone size: -
V gene: TRBV27
CDR3 protein: CASSLEKLRFLGSLYEQYF
CDR3 DNA: TGTGCCAGCAGCCTTGAGAAACTGCGGTTCTTAGGAAGTCTGTACGAGCAGTACTTC

D gene: -
J gene: TRBJ1-5
clone size: -
V gene: TRBV10-3
CDR3 protein: CAISESKGRVQPQHF
CDR3 DNA: TGTGCCATCAGTGAGTCGAAGGGGAGGGTTCAGCCCCAGCATTTT

D gene: -
J gene: TRBJ1-1
clone size: -
V gene: TRBV28
CDR3 protein: CASSLLKETEAFF
CDR3 DNA: TGTGCCAGCAGTTTATTAAAGGAGACTGAAGCTTTCTTT

D gene: -
J gene: TRBJ1-2
clone size: few
V gene: TRBV30
CDR3 protein: CAWSPPDGYTF
CDR3 DNA: TGTGCCTGGAGTCCGCCTGATGGCTACACCTTC